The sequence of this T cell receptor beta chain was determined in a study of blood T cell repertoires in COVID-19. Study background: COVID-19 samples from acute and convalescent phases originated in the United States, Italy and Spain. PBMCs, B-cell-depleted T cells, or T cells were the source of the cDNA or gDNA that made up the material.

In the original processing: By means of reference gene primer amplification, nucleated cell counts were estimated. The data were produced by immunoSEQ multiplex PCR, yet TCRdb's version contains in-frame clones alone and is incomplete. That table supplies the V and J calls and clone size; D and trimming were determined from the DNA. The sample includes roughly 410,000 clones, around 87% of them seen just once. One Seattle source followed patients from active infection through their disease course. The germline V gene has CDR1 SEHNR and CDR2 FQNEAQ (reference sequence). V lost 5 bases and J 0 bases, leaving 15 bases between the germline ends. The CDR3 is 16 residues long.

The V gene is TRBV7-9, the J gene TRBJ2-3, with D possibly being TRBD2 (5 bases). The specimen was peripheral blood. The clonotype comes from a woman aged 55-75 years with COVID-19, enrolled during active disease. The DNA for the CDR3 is TGTGCCAGCAGCATAAGAGGGAGCCCTAGCACAGATACGCAGTATTTT. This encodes CASSIRGSPSTDTQYF. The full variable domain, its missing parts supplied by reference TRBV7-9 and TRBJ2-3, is DTGVSQNPRHKITKRGQNVTFRCDPISEHNRLYWYRQTLGQGPEFLTYFQNEAQLEKSRLLSDRFSAERPKGSFSTLEIQRTEQGDSAMYLCASSIRGSPSTDTQYFGPGTRLTVL.